This T cell receptor (beta chain) was documented in a study of cytomegalovirus exposure and HLA in healthy donors. General study points: CMV antigen specificity was confirmed in vitro for a few CMV-associated chains.

Comments on this clone: The antigen is not known.

60 Vbeta and 13 Jbeta primers were used in PCR. Repertoires were generated with immunoSEQ multiplex PCR, while TCRdb's copy carries only in-frame clones and drops some. Among over 65,000 clones, about three quarters were seen once, and the ten largest hold about 8.8%. The sequenced material came from PBMCs. The origin of this receptor is a man aged 35-49 years in good health and CMV-seronegative.

Written as DNA, the CDR3 is TGTGCCAGCTCACCACCGACAGGGGGTCGAAATGAGCAGTTCTTC. Its protein product is CASSPPTGGRNEQFF. J is TRBJ2-1 and V is TRBV18, with 9 bases identical to TRBD1. Germline CDR1 is KGHSH and CDR2 is LQKENI. V shed 0 bases, J shed 7 bases, and the junction held 4 bases outside the gene matches. The CDR3 extends over 15 amino acids.